These T cell receptor beta chains were read from a single sample in a study of cytomegalovirus exposure and HLA in healthy donors. The protocol was immunoSEQ multiplex PCR, while the TCRdb copy is restricted to in-frame clones and leaves out a portion. The sample gives more than 80,000 clones, more than 75% of which show up once; 8% to 9% is in the top ten. Source material: PBMCs. These receptors were taken from a human donor in good health. Each CDR3 is given with its conserved first and last residue. D genes are given only for firm matches. Only some rows state a clone size, as once, few, many or a class for expanded clones.

>TRBV6-6|TRBJ2-1|NA|TRBD1
TGTGCCAGCAGTACCTCCGTCGACAGGGTCCACAATGAGCAGTTCTTC
CASSTSVDRVHNEQFF
>TRBV4-3|TRBJ2-7|NA|NA
TGCGCCAGCAGCCAATCATGGGGCTCGCGAGAGCAGTACTTC
CASSQSWGSREQYF
>TRBV19|TRBJ2-2|NA|NA
TGTGCCGCCTCCACCCCCCTGAGCGTATACCCCGGGGAGCTGTTTTTT
CAASTPLSVYPGELFF
>TRBV7-2|TRBJ1-5|few|TRBD1
TGTGCCAGCAGCCCCGACAGGGGCCCCCAGCATTTT
CASSPDRGPQHF
>TRBV7-5|TRBJ2-7|NA|NA
TGTGTCAGAAGCTTATTGGGCAGCGGGAAGATCGAGGGGGAGCAGTACTTC
CVRSLLGSGKIEGEQYF
>TRBV21-1|TRBJ1-1|NA|NA
TGTGCCAGCACCCCAAACAGGGGTCGGAACACTGAAGCTTTCTTT
CASTPNRGRNTEAFF
>TRBV5-1|TRBJ1-1|NA|TRBD1
TGCGCCAGCAGCTTGGGTGCTAGGGACAGGGGGACTGAAGCTTTCTTT
CASSLGARDRGTEAFF
>TRBV12-5|TRBJ2-1|NA|NA
TGTGCTAGTGGTTTGGTGGGCCAATACAATGAGCAGTTCTTC
CASGLVGQYNEQFF
>TRBV5-6|TRBJ1-1|NA|NA
TGTGCCAGCAGCTTGAACAGGTTGGCAAGAGCTTTCTTT
CASSLNRLARAFF
>TRBV5-1|TRBJ1-1|NA|NA
TGCGCCAGCAGCTTGGGTTCTAACACTGAAGCTTTCTTT
CASSLGSNTEAFF
>TRBV27|TRBJ2-3|NA|TRBD1
TGTGCCAGCAGTTTGACAGGGGGCGCAAATACGCAGTATTTT
CASSLTGGANTQYF
>TRBV30|TRBJ1-5|NA|TRBD1
TGTGCCTGGGGACAGGGGTTAGATCAGCCCCAGCATTTT
CAWGQGLDQPQHF
>TRBV19|TRBJ2-2|NA|TRBD1
TGTGCCAGTAGCTACTTGGACAGGAGTTCCGGGGAGCTGTTTTTT
CASSYLDRSSGELFF
>TRBV2|TRBJ2-1|NA|TRBD2
TGTGCCAGCAGTGTTTTAGCGGGGGGATACAATGAGCAGTTCTTC
CASSVLAGGYNEQFF
>TRBV15|TRBJ2-2|NA|NA
TGTGCCACCAGCAGAGGCCAGGGTAACACCGGGGAGCTGTTTTTT
CATSRGQGNTGELFF
>TRBV18|TRBJ1-4|NA|NA
TGTGCCAGCTCACCTAGGGGCGGGGCTGATGAAAAACTGTTTTTT
CASSPRGGADEKLFF
>TRBV5-1|TRBJ1-1|few|NA
TGCGCCAGCAGCGTGGGACAGAACACTGAAGCTTTCTTT
CASSVGQNTEAFF
>TRBV23-1|TRBJ1-4|NA|NA
TGCGCCAGCAGTCAATACAGGGTACCTAATGAAAAACTGTTTTTT
CASSQYRVPNEKLFF
>TRBV12-5|TRBJ2-7|NA|NA
TGTGCTAGTGGTTCCCCATTTCGCGGCAGAACCTACGAGCAGTACTTC
CASGSPFRGRTYEQYF
>TRBV7-2|TRBJ2-7|NA|TRBD1
TGTGCCAGCAGCCCCGGACAGGGTAGGTGGGACTACGAGCAGTACTTC
CASSPGQGRWDYEQYF
>TRBV9|TRBJ2-3|once|NA
TGTGCCAGCAGCGTAGGTGGGAGCCGCACAGATACGCAGTATTTT
CASSVGGSRTDTQYF
>TRBV2|TRBJ2-3|NA|NA
TGTGCCACCCAGGGGTCGTGGGTCACAGATACGCAGTATTTT
CATQGSWVTDTQYF